This T cell receptor (beta chain) was identified in a study of human T cells and chemical hapten exposure. Library construction involved attaching unique molecular identifiers to individual cDNA molecules, which allowed quantitative, reproducible TCR counting. TCRdb re-derived calls from the reads in MiXCR, one entry per CDR3 protein. The sample shows fewer than 150,000 distinct CDR3 sequences, approximately 9.3% of them seen only once. Unseparated into fractions, whole blood served as the source from which total RNA was extracted. The sequencing sample was made of whole blood. The TCR originated in a human donor in good health. Some clones in this sample may be carry-over from other donors' samples.

CDR3 DNA sequence: TGTGCCACCGGAGCAGGGCCTAGCACAGATACGCAGTATTTT. Translated: CATGAGPSTDTQYF. The rearrangement uses TRBV6-1 and TRBJ2-3; perhaps TRBD1 as D (5 bases). The V end lost 10 bases, the J end lost 0 bases, and 14 bases lay between the germline ends. The CDR3 spans 14 residues. Germline-derived CDR1 and CDR2 are MNHNS and SASEGT.